One T cell receptor (beta chain) is described in this entry. Its antigen remains unidentified. In patients chosen for sequencing, flow cytometry had shown CD8+CD57+ cell expansion. All patients had severe acquired aplastic anemia. This entry is derived from a study of CD8+CD57+ T cells in acquired aplastic anemia. Study at large: Sorted cells (CD4+ and CD8+) yielded DNA amounts that averaged approximately 3 ug.

Study-level findings and limits: Patients and healthy controls showed no significant CD8+ Simpson's diversity difference. Patients shared about 30 CD8+ CDR3 sequences with controls.

Trimming removed 3 bases from V and 2 bases from J, with 13 bases in between. Germline CDR1 reads SEHNR; CDR2 reads FQNEAQ (reference sequence). The CDR3 totals 16 residues. The TCR beta profiling, which covered VDJ combination and CDR3 sequence, was carried out using genomic DNA as the template. A single record per CDR3 protein comes from TCRdb applying MiXCR to the reads. Of roughly 280,000 distinct CDR3 sequences in the sample, 45% to 65% were seen once. The sequence derives from a human donor with aplastic anemia. V is TRBV7-9 and J is TRBJ2-2, with D unclear. The material sequenced was sorted CD4+, CD8+, or CD8+CD57+ T cells (not recorded which) from PBMCs. The CDR3 DNA sequence: TGTGCCAGCAGCTTGGTTGGGCTTCTAAACACCGGGGAGCTGTTTTTT. Its protein product is CASSLVGLLNTGELFF.